The entry below gives a single TCR beta chain sequence along with its context. CDR3 length: 18 residues. It was with a sample-barcoded 5' primer and a J-beta primer mix that a second PCR of about 6 to 12 cycles was run. TCRdb used MiXCR to reprocess the 5' RACE reads, holding one entry per CDR3 protein. The sample includes about 680,000 distinct CDR3 sequences, roughly 50% seen only once; the top ten take around a third. The data belong to a study of blood T cells in healthy people across ages. Sequenced material: blood. The chain combines TRBV21-1 with TRBJ2-7; the table gives TRBD2 as D, unverified against the DNA. TRBV21-1 is a known pseudogene. The sequence was collected from an older woman in good health. CDR3 nucleotide sequence: TGTGCCAGCAGCAAAGAGCCCGGGACTAGCGGTAGCTCCTACGAGCAGTACTTC. It translates to CASSKEPGTSGSSYEQYF.